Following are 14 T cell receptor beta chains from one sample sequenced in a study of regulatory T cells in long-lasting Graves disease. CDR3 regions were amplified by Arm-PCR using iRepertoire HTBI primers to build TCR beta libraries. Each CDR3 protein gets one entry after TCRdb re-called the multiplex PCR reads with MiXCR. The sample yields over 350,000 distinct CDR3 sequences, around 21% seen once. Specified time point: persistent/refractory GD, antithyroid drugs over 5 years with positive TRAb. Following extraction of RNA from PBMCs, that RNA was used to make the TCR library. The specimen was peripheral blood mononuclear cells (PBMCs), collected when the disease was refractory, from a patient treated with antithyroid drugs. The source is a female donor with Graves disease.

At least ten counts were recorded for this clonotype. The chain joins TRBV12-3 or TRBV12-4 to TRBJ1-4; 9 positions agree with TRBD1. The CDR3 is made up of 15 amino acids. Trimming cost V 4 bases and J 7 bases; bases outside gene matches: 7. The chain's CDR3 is CASSSGTGSFEKLFF. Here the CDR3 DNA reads TGTGCCAGCAGTTCCGGGACAGGGTCTTTTGAAAAACTGTTTTTT.

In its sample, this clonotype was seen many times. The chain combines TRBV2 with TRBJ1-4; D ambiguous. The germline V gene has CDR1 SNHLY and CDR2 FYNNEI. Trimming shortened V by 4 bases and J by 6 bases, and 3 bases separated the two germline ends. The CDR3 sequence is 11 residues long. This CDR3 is CASSVYEKLFF. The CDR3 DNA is TGTGCCAGCAGTGTTTATGAAAAACTGTTTTTT.

CDR3 nucleotides: TGTGCCAGCAGCTTGGGGGACAGGGCGTCCCTAAACGAGCAGTACTTC. This translates into CASSLGDRASLNEQYF. V and J are TRBV12-3 or TRBV12-4 and TRBJ2-7; 9 nucleotides match TRBD1. The CDR3 spans 16 residues. Germline trimming cut 6 bases from V and 5 bases from J; bases unmatched to any gene: 14.

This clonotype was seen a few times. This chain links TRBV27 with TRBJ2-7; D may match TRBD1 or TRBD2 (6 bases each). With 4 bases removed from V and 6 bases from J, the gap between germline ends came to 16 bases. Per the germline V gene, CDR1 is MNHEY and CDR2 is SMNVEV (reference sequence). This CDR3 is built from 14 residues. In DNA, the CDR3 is TGTGCCAGCAGTTATCGGGGGCAGGCGGCCGAGCAGTACTTC. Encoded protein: CASSYRGQAAEQYF.

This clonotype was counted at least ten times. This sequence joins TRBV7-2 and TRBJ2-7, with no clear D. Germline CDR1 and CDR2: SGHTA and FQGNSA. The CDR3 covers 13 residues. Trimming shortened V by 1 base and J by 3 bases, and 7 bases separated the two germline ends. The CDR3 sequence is CASSLEGLYEQYF. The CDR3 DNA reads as TGTGCCAGCAGCTTAGAAGGCCTCTACGAGCAGTACTTC.

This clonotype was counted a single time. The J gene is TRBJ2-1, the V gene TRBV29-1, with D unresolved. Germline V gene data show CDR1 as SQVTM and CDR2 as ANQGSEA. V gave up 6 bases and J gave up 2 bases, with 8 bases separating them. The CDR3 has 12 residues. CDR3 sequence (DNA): TGCAGCGTGCGGAGTCCCTACAATGAGCAGTTCTTC. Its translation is CSVRSPYNEQFF.

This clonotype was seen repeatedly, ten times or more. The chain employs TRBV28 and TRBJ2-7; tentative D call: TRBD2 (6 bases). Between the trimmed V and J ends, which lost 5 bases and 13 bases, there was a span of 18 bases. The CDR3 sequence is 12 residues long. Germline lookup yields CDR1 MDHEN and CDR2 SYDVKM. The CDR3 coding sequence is TGTGCCAGCAGTGGACTACCCGGTAGCACCTACTTC. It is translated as CASSGLPGSTYF.

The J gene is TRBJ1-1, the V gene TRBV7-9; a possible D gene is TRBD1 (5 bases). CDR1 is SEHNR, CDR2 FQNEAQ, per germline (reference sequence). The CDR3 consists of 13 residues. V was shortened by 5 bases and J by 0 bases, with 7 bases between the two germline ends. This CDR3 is CASSPDMNTEAFF. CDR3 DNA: TGTGCCAGCAGCCCGGACATGAACACTGAAGCTTTCTTT.

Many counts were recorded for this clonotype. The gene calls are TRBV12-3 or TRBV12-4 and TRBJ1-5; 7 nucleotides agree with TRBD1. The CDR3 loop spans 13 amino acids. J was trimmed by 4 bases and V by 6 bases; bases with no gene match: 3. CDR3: CASRPGQNQPQHF. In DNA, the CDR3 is TGTGCCAGCAGACCGGGACAGAATCAGCCCCAGCATTTT.

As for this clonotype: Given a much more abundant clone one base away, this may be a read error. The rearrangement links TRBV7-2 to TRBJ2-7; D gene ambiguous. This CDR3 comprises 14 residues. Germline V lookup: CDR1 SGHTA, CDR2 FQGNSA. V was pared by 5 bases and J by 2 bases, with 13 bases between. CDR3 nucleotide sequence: TGTGCCAGCAGCCGAAAGACGGGCGCCTACGAGCAGTACTTC. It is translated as CASSRKTGAYEQYF.

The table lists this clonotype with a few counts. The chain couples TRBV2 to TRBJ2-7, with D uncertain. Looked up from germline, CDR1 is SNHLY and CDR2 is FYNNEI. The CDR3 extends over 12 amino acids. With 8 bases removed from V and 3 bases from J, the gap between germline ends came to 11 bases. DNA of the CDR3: TGTGCCAGCCAACTCGAAAACTACGAGCAGTACTTC. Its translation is CASQLENYEQYF. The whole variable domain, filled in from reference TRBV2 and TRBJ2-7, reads EPEVTQTPSHQVTQMGQEVILRCVPISNHLYFYWYRQILGQKVEFLVSFYNNEISEKSEIFDDQFSVERPDGSNFTLKIRSTKLEDSAMYFCASQLENYEQYFGPGTRLTVT.

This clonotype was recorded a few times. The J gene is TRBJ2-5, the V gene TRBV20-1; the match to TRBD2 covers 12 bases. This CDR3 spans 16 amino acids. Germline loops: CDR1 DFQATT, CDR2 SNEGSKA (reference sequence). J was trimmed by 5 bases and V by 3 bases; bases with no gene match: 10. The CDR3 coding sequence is TGCAGTGCTAGGATACTAGCGGGAGGCTCTGGGGAGACCCAGTACTTC. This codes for CSARILAGGSGETQYF.

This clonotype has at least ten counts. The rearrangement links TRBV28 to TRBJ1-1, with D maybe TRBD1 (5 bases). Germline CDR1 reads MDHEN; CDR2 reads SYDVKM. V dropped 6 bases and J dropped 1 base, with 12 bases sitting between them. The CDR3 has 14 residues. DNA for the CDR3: TGTGCCAGCAGCGGGGGGGTGGGGAACACTGAAGCTTTCTTT. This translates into CASSGGVGNTEAFF.

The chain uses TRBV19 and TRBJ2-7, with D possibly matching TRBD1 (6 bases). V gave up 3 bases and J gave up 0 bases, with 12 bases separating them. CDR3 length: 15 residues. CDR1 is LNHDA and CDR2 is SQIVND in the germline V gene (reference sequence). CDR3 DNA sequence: TGTGCCAGTAGTATTATAGGACAGCCCTCCTACGAGCAGTACTTC. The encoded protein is CASSIIGQPSYEQYF.